The 18 T cell receptor beta chains below all came from one sample that was sequenced in a study of T cell changes during pregnancy in multiple sclerosis. Clones were read by immunoSEQ multiplex PCR, and TCRdb kept only the in-frame ones, dropping some. The sample yields around 80,000 clones, 92% seen once. This material consisted of peripheral blood, taken before pregnancy. The receptors were gathered from a female donor with multiple sclerosis, enrolled in a pregnancy study.

The DNA of the CDR3 is TGTGCCTGGAGTAGCGGGGGGGCAGATACGCAGTATTTT. Encoded protein: CAWSSGGADTQYF. The chain is built from TRBV30 and TRBJ2-3; 10 bases agree with TRBD2. Per the germline V gene, CDR1 is GTSNPN and CDR2 is SVGIG (reference sequence). The J segment lost 4 bases and the V segment lost 2 bases, leaving 0 bases of the junction unmatched. This CDR3 is built from 13 residues.

V gene TRBV18 combines with J gene TRBJ1-5, with TRBD1 matching over 8 bases. The V gene end was trimmed by 4 bases and the J gene end by 2 bases; junction bases not matched to a gene: 1. Germline V gene sequence: CDR1 KGHSH, CDR2 LQKENI. The CDR3 extends over 14 amino acids. In nucleotides, the CDR3 is TGTGCCAGCTCACTACAGGGGGGCAATCAGCCCCAGCATTTT. This encodes CASSLQGGNQPQHF.

Only one count was recorded for this clone. The J gene is TRBJ2-1, the V gene TRBV30, with TRBD2 identical over 8 bases. J lost 7 bases, V lost 4 bases, and 6 bases had no gene match. Germline CDR1 reads GTSNPN; CDR2 reads SVGIG (reference sequence). This CDR3 comprises 13 residues. This CDR3 is CAWNRGGKNEQFF. DNA for the CDR3: TGTGCCTGGAACCGCGGGGGGAAGAATGAGCAGTTCTTC.

V gene TRBV11-2 combines with J gene TRBJ1-2; D is unclear. The V gene lost 5 bases and the J gene lost 5 bases, with 9 bases spanning the gap. CDR1 SGHAT and CDR2 FQNNGV come from the germline V gene. The CDR3 runs 12 residues. CDR3 protein: CASSETGYGYTF. CDR3 nucleotide sequence: TGTGCCAGCAGCGAGACGGGGTATGGCTACACCTTC.

The V gene is TRBV27, the J gene TRBJ2-2; 12 bases agree with TRBD1. The CDR3 loop spans 16 amino acids. The V and J ends lost 2 bases and 6 bases, in that order; junction bases with no gene match: 4. CDR1 and CDR2 from the germline V gene are MNHEY and SMNVEV (reference sequence). The CDR3 sequence is CASSLGTGGAAGELFF. The CDR3 coding sequence is TGTGCCAGCAGTTTAGGGACAGGGGGCGCGGCCGGGGAGCTGTTTTTT.

The chain links TRBV5-1 to TRBJ1-1; D not certain. The V gene's germline CDR1 is SGHRS and CDR2 YFSETQ. Trimming took 3 bases from V and 2 from J, leaving 11 bases between them. This CDR3 spans 14 amino acids. The CDR3 DNA follows: TGCGCCAGCAGCTCGGAGAGTCTAAACACTGAAGCTTTCTTT. Protein sequence: CASSSESLNTEAFF.

The V gene is TRBV18, the J gene TRBJ1-1; perhaps TRBD1 as D (6 bases). The V end lost 8 bases, the J end lost 1 base, and 11 bases lay between the germline ends. The CDR3 has 13 amino acids. The germline V gene has CDR1 KGHSH and CDR2 LQKENI. The CDR3 protein is CASVGQQNTEAFF. CDR3 sequence (DNA): TGTGCCAGCGTTGGACAGCAGAACACTGAAGCTTTCTTT.

This chain links TRBV7-2 with TRBJ1-3; TRBD1 is a possible D gene (6 bases). From germline, CDR1 is SGHTA and CDR2 FQGNSA. This CDR3 has 14 amino acids. Trimming removed 9 bases at V and 0 bases at J, with 12 bases between. The CDR3 sequence is CASTGLYSGNTIYF. CDR3 DNA sequence: TGTGCCAGTACAGGGCTCTACTCTGGAAACACCATATATTTT.

The count of this clone is one. This chain's CDR3 is CASSELGGAETEAFF. For the CDR3, the DNA is TGTGCCAGCAGCGAGCTAGGGGGGGCGGAAACTGAAGCTTTCTTT. This chain connects TRBV2 to TRBJ1-1; TRBD1 might be the D (6 bases). This CDR3 has 15 residues. The V end was cut by 6 bases, the J end by 5 bases, with 19 bases between. Germline V gene lookup returns CDR1 SNHLY and CDR2 FYNNEI.

CDR3 sequence (DNA): TGTGCCAGCAGTACCGGACTAGCGGGGGACGGCCAGTACTTC. It specifies CASSTGLAGDGQYF. The rearrangement uses TRBV6-5 and TRBJ2-5; 13 bases map to TRBD2. V gave up 5 bases and J gave up 10 bases; unmatched junction bases: 7. The CDR3 is 14 amino acids. Germline V gene lookup returns CDR1 MNHEY and CDR2 SVGAGI.

V is TRBV19 and J is TRBJ1-2, with 7 bases identical to TRBD1. This CDR3 spans 16 amino acids. J gave up 4 bases and V 5 bases, and 13 bases lay outside the gene matches. CDR1 is LNHDA, CDR2 SQIVND, per germline (reference sequence). The CDR3 sequence: CASSASHRGYIYGYTF. The CDR3 DNA is TGTGCCAGTAGTGCATCCCACAGGGGTTATATCTATGGCTACACCTTC.

V gene TRBV6-5 combines with J gene TRBJ2-7, with no clear D. The CDR3 sequence is 13 residues long. Looked up from germline, CDR1 is MNHEY and CDR2 is SVGAGI. V was shortened by 6 bases and J by 7 bases, with 16 bases between the two germline ends. The DNA of the CDR3 is TGTGCCAGCAGCCAACTTATATTCGGTGAGCAGTACTTC. Translating gives CASSQLIFGEQYF.

The chain has TRBV5-1 and TRBJ2-2; a weak D match, TRBD1 (6 bases). The CDR3 runs 16 residues. V lost 3 bases, J lost 0 bases, and 12 bases lay in between. Germline CDR1 reads SGHRS; CDR2 reads YFSETQ. CDR3 protein: CASSSAGTSNTGELFF. The CDR3 DNA follows: TGCGCCAGCAGCTCAGCCGGGACATCGAACACCGGGGAGCTGTTTTTT.

The chain couples TRBV28 to TRBJ1-2; 7 bases align to TRBD1. The CDR3 is 13 amino acids. V shed 6 bases and J 2 bases; nucleotides not matched to a gene: 3. CDR1 and CDR2 from the germline V gene are MDHEN and SYDVKM. This chain's CDR3 is CASSKQGNYGYTF. In DNA form, the CDR3 reads TGTGCCAGCAGCAAACAGGGGAACTATGGCTACACCTTC.

This chain joins TRBV7-3 and TRBJ2-3, with a tentative D call TRBD2 (6 bases). In germline, CDR1 is SGHTA, CDR2 FQGTGA. The CDR3 has 15 amino acids. Trimming stripped 5 bases from V and 0 bases from J, with 12 bases between. This CDR3 is CASSKIGTSTDTQYF. The CDR3 region has the DNA TGTGCCAGCAGCAAGATCGGGACTAGCACAGATACGCAGTATTTT.

The chain recombines TRBV9 with TRBJ1-4; a weak D match, TRBD1 (6 bases). V lost 4 bases and J 7 bases, leaving 14 bases between the germline ends. The CDR3 consists of 14 residues. CDR1 is SGDLS and CDR2 is YYNGEE in the germline V gene. Here the CDR3 DNA reads TGTGCCAGCAGCTCCGGGGGGCTAAGTGAAAAACTGTTTTTT. Translation: CASSSGGLSEKLFF.

The CDR3 bases are TGCGCCAGCAGTGATGGGACAGGGATTGAAAAACTGTTTTTT. This translates into CASSDGTGIEKLFF. The chain couples TRBV10-1 to TRBJ1-4, with TRBD1 matching over 9 bases. CDR3 length: 14 amino acids. Germline V gene lookup returns CDR1 WNHNN and CDR2 SYGVQD (reference sequence). The ends lost 3 bases at V and 7 bases at J; junction bases unmatched: 3.

The chain couples TRBV7-3 to TRBJ2-1, with 8 positions matching TRBD2. Germline CDR1 is SGHTA and CDR2 is FQGTGA. The CDR3 consists of 17 residues. The J segment lost 7 bases and the V segment lost 2 bases, leaving 13 bases of the junction unmatched. This CDR3 is CASSLGHFGGADNEQFF. The CDR3 DNA follows: TGTGCCAGCAGCTTAGGCCATTTCGGGGGGGCGGATAATGAGCAGTTCTTC.